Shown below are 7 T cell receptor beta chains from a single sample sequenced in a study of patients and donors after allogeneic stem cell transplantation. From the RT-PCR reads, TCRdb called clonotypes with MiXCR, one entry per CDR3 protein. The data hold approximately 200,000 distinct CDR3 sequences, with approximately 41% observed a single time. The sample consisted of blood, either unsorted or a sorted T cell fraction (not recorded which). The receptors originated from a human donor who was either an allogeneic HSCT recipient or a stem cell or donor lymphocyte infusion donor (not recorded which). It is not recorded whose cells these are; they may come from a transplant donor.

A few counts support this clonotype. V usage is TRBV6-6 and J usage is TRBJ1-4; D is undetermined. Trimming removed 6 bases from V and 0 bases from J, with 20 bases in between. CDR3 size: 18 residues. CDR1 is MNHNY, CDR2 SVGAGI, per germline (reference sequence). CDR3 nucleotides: TGTGCCAGCAGCCATCGTAATTACGAACACGCAACTAATGAAAAACTGTTTTTT. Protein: CASSHRNYEHATNEKLFF.

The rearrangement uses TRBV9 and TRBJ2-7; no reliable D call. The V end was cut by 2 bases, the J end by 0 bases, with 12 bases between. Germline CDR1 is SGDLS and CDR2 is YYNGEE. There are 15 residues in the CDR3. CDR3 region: CASSVGDGGSYEQYF. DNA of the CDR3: TGTGCCAGCAGCGTTGGAGATGGCGGCTCCTACGAGCAGTACTTC.

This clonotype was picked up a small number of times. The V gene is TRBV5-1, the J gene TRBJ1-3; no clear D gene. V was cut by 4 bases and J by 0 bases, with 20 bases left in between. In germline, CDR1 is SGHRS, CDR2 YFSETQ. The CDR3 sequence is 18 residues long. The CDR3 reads CASSPFSTDPYSGNTIYF. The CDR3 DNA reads TGCGCCAGCAGCCCCTTCTCCACCGACCCCTACTCTGGAAACACCATATATTTT.

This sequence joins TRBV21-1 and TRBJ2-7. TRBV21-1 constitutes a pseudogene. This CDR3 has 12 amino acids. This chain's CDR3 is CASSVRLYEQYF. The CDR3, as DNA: TGTGCCAGCAGCGTCCGACTTTACGAGCAGTACTTC.

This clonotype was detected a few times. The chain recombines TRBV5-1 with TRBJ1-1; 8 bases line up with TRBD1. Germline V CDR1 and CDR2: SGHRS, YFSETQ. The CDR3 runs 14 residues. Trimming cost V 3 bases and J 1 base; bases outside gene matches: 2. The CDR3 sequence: CASSYRGANTEAFF. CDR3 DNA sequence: TGCGCCAGCAGCTACAGGGGGGCGAACACTGAAGCTTTCTTT.

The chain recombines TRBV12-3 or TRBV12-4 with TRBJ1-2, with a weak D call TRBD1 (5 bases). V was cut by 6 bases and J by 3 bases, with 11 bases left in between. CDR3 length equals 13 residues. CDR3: CASRIREHYGYTF. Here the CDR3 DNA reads TGTGCCAGCAGGATCAGGGAGCACTATGGCTACACCTTC.

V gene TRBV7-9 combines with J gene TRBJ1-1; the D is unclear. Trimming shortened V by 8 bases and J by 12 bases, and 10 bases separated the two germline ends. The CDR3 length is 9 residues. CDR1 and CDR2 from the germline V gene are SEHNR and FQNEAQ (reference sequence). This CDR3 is CASGPHTFF. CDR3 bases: TGTGCCAGCGGACCTCACACTTTCTTT.